The 26 T cell receptor beta chains below all came from one sample that was sequenced in a study of blood T cell repertoires in COVID-19. Method: immunoSEQ multiplex PCR; TCRdb's copy keeps in-frame clones and lacks some. The data show some 190,000 clones, approximately 80% seen once. The sample was peripheral blood. Source of these receptors: a human donor in a cohort sampled during active COVID-19.

The J gene is TRBJ2-5, the V gene TRBV12-3 or TRBV12-4; D is ambiguous. This CDR3 has 12 amino acids. V was cut by 3 bases and J by 5 bases, with 7 bases left in between. CDR3 residues: CASSFERETQYF. CDR3 DNA: TGTGCCAGCAGTTTCGAGCGTGAGACCCAGTACTTC.

The rearrangement joins TRBV6-2 or TRBV6-3 to TRBJ2-2; D is unclear. Germline V gene sequence: CDR1 MNHEY, CDR2 SVGEGT. The CDR3 runs 12 residues. V shed 6 bases and J shed 6 bases, with 8 bases lying between them. This chain's CDR3 is CASSRVPGELFF. The CDR3 DNA reads TGTGCCAGCAGCCGCGTCCCCGGGGAGCTGTTTTTT.

The chain employs TRBV19 and TRBJ2-7; 9 nucleotides line up with TRBD1. This CDR3 has 15 residues. V shed 1 base and J 1 base; nucleotides not matched to a gene: 2. Germline CDR1 LNHDA, CDR2 SQIVND (reference sequence). The CDR3 DNA reads as TGTGCCAGTAGTATAGCTGGACAGGGGTCCTACGAGCAGTACTTC. It specifies CASSIAGQGSYEQYF.

V and J are TRBV5-5 and TRBJ2-7; D unresolved. Trimming stripped 0 bases from V and 2 bases from J, with 15 bases between. The germline V gene has CDR1 SGHKS and CDR2 YYEKEE (reference sequence). The CDR3 spans 16 residues. The CDR3 spells CASSLALTRVAYEQYV. CDR3 coding DNA: TGTGCCAGCAGCTTGGCCCTTACTCGGGTGGCCTACGAGCAGTACGTC.

V is TRBV2 and J is TRBJ2-3; D is unclear. Germline V lookup: CDR1 SNHLY, CDR2 FYNNEI. V lost 11 bases, J lost 3 bases, and 9 bases lay in between. There are 11 residues in the CDR3. The CDR3 DNA reads TGTGCCGGATCTAGTACAGATACGCAGTATTTT. It encodes CAGSSTDTQYF.

The V gene is TRBV28, the J gene TRBJ2-1; possible D gene TRBD1, 6 bases. V was trimmed by 6 bases and J by 9 bases, leaving 12 bases between them. Germline V gene lookup returns CDR1 MDHEN and CDR2 SYDVKM. This CDR3 has 12 residues. The CDR3 is CASSKGVPEQFF. In nucleotides, the CDR3 is TGTGCCAGCAGCAAGGGGGTGCCTGAGCAGTTCTTC.

The J gene is TRBJ2-7, the V gene TRBV24-1, with 10 bases fitting TRBD2. CDR3 length: 18 amino acids. The V gene end was trimmed by 1 base and the J gene end by 5 bases; junction bases not matched to a gene: 13. Germline CDR1 is KGHDR and CDR2 is SFDVKD. CDR3 protein: CATSDLIPISGRADEQYF. The CDR3 DNA follows: TGTGCCACCAGTGATTTAATACCCATCAGCGGGAGGGCCGACGAGCAGTACTTC.

The chain carries TRBV5-6 and TRBJ2-7; TRBD2 agrees at 8 bases. The germline CDR1 and CDR2 sequences are SGHDT and YYEEEE. The trim removed 6 bases at V and 4 bases at J, leaving 15 bases unmatched. The CDR3 is made up of 16 amino acids. CDR3 loop: CASTRGRGAPGYEQYV. The CDR3 DNA reads TGTGCCAGCACCCGAGGGCGGGGGGCCCCCGGGTACGAGCAGTACGTC.

This chain uses TRBV11-2 with TRBJ1-2; D perhaps matches TRBD1 (6 bases). The ends were cut back, 7 bases at V and 7 bases at J, with 13 bases in the middle. The CDR3 consists of 12 residues. Per germline, CDR1 SGHAT and CDR2 FQNNGV. The DNA for the CDR3 is TGTGCCAGCACCCGAGGGGGGGGTGGCTACACCTTC. Translating gives CASTRGGGGYTF.

This clone was seen only once. The chain uses TRBV27 and TRBJ1-3, with D unclear. The germline V gene has CDR1 MNHEY and CDR2 SMNVEV (reference sequence). CDR3 length: 15 residues. Trimming pared 2 bases from V and 1 base from J, leaving 9 bases between. CDR3 in DNA: TGTGCCAGCAGTTTAACGGGGTTATCTGGAAACACCATATATTTT. This translates into CASSLTGLSGNTIYF.

The V and J genes are TRBV21-1 and TRBJ2-2; the tabulated D call, TRBD2, remains unverified against the DNA. TRBV21-1 is a pseudogene locus. CDR3 length: 16 residues. The chain's CDR3 is CASSRERGPDTGELFF. The CDR3 DNA reads as TGTGCCAGCAGCAGGGAGCGGGGGCCTGACACCGGGGAGCTGTTTTTT.

This clone showed up just once. This chain links TRBV6-5 with TRBJ2-3; weak D call: TRBD1 (5 bases). Deletions cut 6 bases from V and 8 bases from J, with 21 bases between. The CDR3 is 15 amino acids. Germline CDR1 reads MNHEY; CDR2 reads SVGAGI. The CDR3 coding sequence is TGTGCCAGCAGCTTTGGGGCCAGCCACCGAGGTACGCAGTATTTT. It encodes CASSFGASHRGTQYF.

This clone was seen a single time. The rearrangement joins TRBV9 to TRBJ2-2, with 9 bases that match TRBD1. Per germline, CDR1 SGDLS and CDR2 YYNGEE. Trimming cost V 4 bases and J 5 bases; bases outside gene matches: 6. The CDR3 contains 15 residues. DNA of the CDR3: TGTGCCAGCAGCACTCGGACAGGGGCGACCGGGGAGCTGTTTTTT. It translates to CASSTRTGATGELFF.

The V and J genes are TRBV12-3 or TRBV12-4 and TRBJ1-6; no definite D call. This CDR3 is 13 amino acids long. The V and J ends lost 7 bases and 9 bases respectively, with 13 bases between them. The CDR3 here is CASTGHSVSPLHF. The CDR3 DNA follows: TGTGCCAGCACAGGCCATTCAGTTTCACCCCTCCACTTT.

This clone was observed once. The J gene is TRBJ1-5, the V gene TRBV2, with a tentative D call TRBD1 (6 bases). Looked up from germline, CDR1 is SNHLY and CDR2 is FYNNEI. The CDR3 covers 14 residues. V dropped 4 bases and J dropped 2 bases, with 9 bases sitting between them. The CDR3 nucleotides read TGTGCCAGCAGTGGACGGACAGGCAATCAGCCCCAGCATTTT. Translating gives CASSGRTGNQPQHF. Variable domain in full (rest from reference TRBV2 and TRBJ1-5): EPEVTQTPSHQVTQMGQEVILRCVPISNHLYFYWYRQILGQKVEFLVSFYNNEISEKSEIFDDQFSVERPDGSNFTLKIRSTKLEDSAMYFCASSGRTGNQPQHFGDGTRLSIL.

This chain joins TRBV6-2 or TRBV6-3 and TRBJ2-7; TRBD1 agrees at 7 bases. CDR3 length equals 16 residues. CDR1 MNHEY and CDR2 SVGEGT come from the germline V gene. The V and J ends lost 0 bases and 3 bases, in that order; junction bases with no gene match: 8. This CDR3 is CASSYSIAQGIYEQYV. The CDR3 nucleotides read TGTGCCAGCAGTTACTCGATTGCACAGGGGATCTACGAGCAGTACGTC.

The chain carries TRBV7-2 and TRBJ1-4, with D possibly matching TRBD1 (5 bases). CDR1 and CDR2 from the germline V gene are SGHTA and FQGNSA. V was clipped by 1 base and J by 7 bases, with 10 bases between them. The CDR3 is 14 amino acids. This chain's CDR3 is CASSLDRQSEKLFF. The CDR3 DNA is TGTGCCAGCAGCTTAGACAGACAGAGTGAAAAACTGTTTTTT.

As to this clone: At one boundary the junction diverges from the germline segment, which might be a read error. The chain links TRBV2 to TRBJ2-5; TRBD1 or TRBD2 may be the D gene (5 bases each). Germline values: CDR1 SNHLY, CDR2 FYNNEI. The CDR3 consists of 14 residues. The CDR3 loop is CASCEGLGQETQYF. DNA of the CDR3: TGTGCCAGCTGTGAGGGGCTAGGACAAGAGACCCAGTACTTC.

This rearrangement joins TRBV28 to TRBJ2-7, with 10 nucleotides matching TRBD1. Germline trimming cut 5 bases from V and 5 bases from J; bases unmatched to any gene: 9. CDR3 length: 15 residues. Germline V gives CDR1 MDHEN, CDR2 SYDVKM. CDR3 in amino acids: CASSPGQGNRDEQYF. DNA of the CDR3: TGTGCCAGCAGTCCGGGACAGGGGAACAGGGACGAGCAGTACTTC.

This clone was detected once. Here the CDR3 reads CASSSSPPSGRKETQYF. In DNA form, the CDR3 reads TGTGCCAGCAGTTCAAGCCCCCCTAGCGGGCGGAAAGAGACCCAGTACTTC. The chain couples TRBV28 to TRBJ2-5, with 8 bases lining up with TRBD2. The ends lost 4 bases at V and 3 bases at J; junction bases unmatched: 13. The CDR3 totals 17 residues. Germline CDR1 and CDR2: MDHEN and SYDVKM.

CDR3 nucleotide sequence: TGTGCCAGTAGTCCGTGGACTGCCGGAAACACCATATATTTT. Translated: CASSPWTAGNTIYF. The chain uses TRBV19 and TRBJ1-3, with D unresolved. The CDR3 covers 14 residues. The germline V and J ends were trimmed by 5 bases and 4 bases, with 12 bases remaining between them. Germline V gene sequence: CDR1 LNHDA, CDR2 SQIVND (reference sequence).

The chain employs TRBV6-6 and TRBJ2-7; D uncertain. Germline CDR1 reads MNHNY; CDR2 reads SVGAGI (reference sequence). The CDR3 loop spans 11 amino acids. V gave up 6 bases and J gave up 3 bases, with 6 bases separating them. CDR3 loop: CASSSLYEQYV. The CDR3 nucleotides are TGTGCCAGCAGCTCCCTCTACGAGCAGTACGTC.

The chain recombines TRBV3-1 (or the pseudogene TRBV3-2) with TRBJ2-5, with a weak D call TRBD1 (5 bases). V lost 1 base and J lost 5, with 11 bases in between. Germline values: CDR1 LGHDT, CDR2 YNNKEL (reference sequence). The CDR3 is made up of 14 amino acids. The CDR3 reads CASSQVVAGETQYF. The CDR3 coding sequence is TGTGCCAGCAGCCAAGTAGTGGCAGGGGAGACCCAGTACTTC.

J is TRBJ1-5 and V is TRBV10-2; 8 nucleotides match TRBD1. CDR1 and CDR2 (germline): WSHSY, SAAADI. With 6 bases clipped from V and 0 bases from J, the junction kept 1 base outside the gene matches. CDR3 size: 14 residues. The CDR3 nucleotides are TGCGCCAGCAGAACAGGGGGTAGCAATCAGCCCCAGCATTTT. Its translation: CASRTGGSNQPQHF.

The V gene is TRBV20-1, the J gene TRBJ1-5; TRBD1 might be the D (5 bases). CDR3 length: 11 residues. Trimming left V 5 bases short and J 11 bases short, with 13 bases between. Germline V gene data show CDR1 as DFQATT and CDR2 as SNEGSKA (reference sequence). CDR3 coding DNA: TGCAGTGCTGTAACCGCAGGGTCCCAGCATTTT. Protein product: CSAVTAGSQHF.

This chain joins TRBV11-1 and TRBJ2-7; 7 bases agree with TRBD1. The CDR3 has 15 amino acids. Trimming cost V 1 base and J 4 bases; bases outside gene matches: 7. Germline V gene sequence: CDR1 SGHAT, CDR2 FQDESV (reference sequence). The CDR3 loop is CASSLGRDRSYEQYF. CDR3 nucleotides: TGTGCCAGCAGCTTAGGCCGGGACAGATCATACGAGCAGTACTTC.